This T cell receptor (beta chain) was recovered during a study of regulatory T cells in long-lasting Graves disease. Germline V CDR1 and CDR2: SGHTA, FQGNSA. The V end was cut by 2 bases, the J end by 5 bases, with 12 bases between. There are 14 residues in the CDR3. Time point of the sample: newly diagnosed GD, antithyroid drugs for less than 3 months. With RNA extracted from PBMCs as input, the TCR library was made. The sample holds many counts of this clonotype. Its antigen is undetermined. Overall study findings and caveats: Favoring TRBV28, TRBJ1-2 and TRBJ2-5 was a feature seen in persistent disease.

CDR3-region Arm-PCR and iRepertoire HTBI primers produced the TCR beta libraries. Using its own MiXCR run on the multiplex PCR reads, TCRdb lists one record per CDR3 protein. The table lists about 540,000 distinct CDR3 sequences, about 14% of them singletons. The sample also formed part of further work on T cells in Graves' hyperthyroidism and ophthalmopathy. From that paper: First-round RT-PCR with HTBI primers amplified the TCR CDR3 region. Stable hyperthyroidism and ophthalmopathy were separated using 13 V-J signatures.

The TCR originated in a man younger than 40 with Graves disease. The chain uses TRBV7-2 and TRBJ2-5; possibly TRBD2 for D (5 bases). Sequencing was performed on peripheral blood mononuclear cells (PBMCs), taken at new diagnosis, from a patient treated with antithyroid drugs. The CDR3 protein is CASSLFFRGETQYF. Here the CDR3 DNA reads TGTGCCAGCAGCTTATTCTTCCGCGGGGAGACCCAGTACTTC.